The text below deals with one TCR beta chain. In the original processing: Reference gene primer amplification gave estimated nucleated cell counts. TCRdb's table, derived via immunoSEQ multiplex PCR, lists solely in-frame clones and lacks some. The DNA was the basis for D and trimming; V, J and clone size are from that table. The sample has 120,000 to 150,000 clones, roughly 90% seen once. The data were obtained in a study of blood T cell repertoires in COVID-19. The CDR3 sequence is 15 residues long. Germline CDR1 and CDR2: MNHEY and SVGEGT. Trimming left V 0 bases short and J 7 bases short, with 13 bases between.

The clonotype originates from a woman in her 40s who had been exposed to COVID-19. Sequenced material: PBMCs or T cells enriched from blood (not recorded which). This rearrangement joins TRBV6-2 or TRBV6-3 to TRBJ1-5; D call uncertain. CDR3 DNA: TGTGCCAGCAGTTACTCGGCCCGGGTTTGGCAGCCCCAGCATTTT. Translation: CASSYSARVWQPQHF.